These T cell receptor beta chains were read from a single sample in a study of graft-versus-host responses after intestinal transplantation. Their specific antigens are unknown. TCRdb's table, derived via immunoSEQ multiplex PCR, lists solely in-frame clones and lacks some. Among approximately 88,000 clones listed, 75% to 90% were seen once. The input for sequencing was unstimulated CD4+ T cells sorted from spleen or lymph node cells, taken before intestinal transplant. The receptors originated from a human donor who received an intestinal transplant. Both conserved end residues are part of each CDR3. D genes are given only for firm matches. Size values are once, few and many counts, or a class for expanded clones, and some rows have none.

d_call,v_call,j_call,clone_size,cdr3_aa,cdr3_nt
-,TRBV6-5,TRBJ2-7,-,CASSSGLREQYF,TGTGCCAGCAGCTCGGGACTGAGGGAGCAGTACTTC
TRBD2,TRBV5-1,TRBJ2-1,-,CASSLNKRGGHNEQFF,TGCGCCAGCAGCCTCAATAAGCGGGGGGGCCACAATGAGCAGTTCTTC
-,TRBV27,TRBJ1-4,-,CASSQLRGDRSEKLFF,TGTGCCAGCAGTCAGTTGCGCGGGGATAGAAGTGAAAAACTGTTTTTT
-,TRBV2,TRBJ1-2,-,CASSESGRGYTF,TGTGCCAGCAGTGAATCAGGGAGGGGCTACACCTTC
TRBD1,TRBV7-3,TRBJ2-6,-,CASSLMVAQGAVGANVLTF,TGTGCCAGCAGCTTAATGGTCGCGCAGGGGGCGGTTGGGGCCAACGTCCTGACTTTC
TRBD1,TRBV6-1,TRBJ1-1,-,CASSPRTGGITEAFF,TGTGCCAGCAGTCCGCGGACAGGGGGGATCACTGAAGCTTTCTTT
TRBD1,TRBV7-6,TRBJ1-2,-,CASSPLWDRGAYGYTF,TGTGCCAGCAGCCCCCTGTGGGACAGGGGCGCATATGGCTACACCTTC
TRBD1,TRBV11-2,TRBJ2-2,-,CASSFRFGTGNTGELFF,TGTGCCAGCAGCTTTCGATTCGGGACAGGGAACACCGGGGAGCTGTTTTTT
TRBD1,TRBV5-6,TRBJ1-2,-,CASSFEGRGLWQPNYGYTF,TGTGCCAGCAGCTTTGAAGGCAGGGGGCTTTGGCAACCTAACTATGGCTACACCTTC
-,TRBV2,TRBJ1-1,-,CASSEEGRKAFF,TGTGCCAGCAGTGAAGAGGGGAGGAAAGCTTTCTTT
TRBD1,TRBV5-1,TRBJ1-3,once,CASSRQGASGNTIYF,TGCGCCAGCAGCCGGCAGGGGGCCTCGGGAAACACCATATATTTT
-,TRBV6-6,TRBJ2-1,-,CASSYSRLGQYNEQFF,TGTGCCAGCAGTTACTCGAGGTTAGGACAGTACAATGAGCAGTTCTTC
TRBD1,TRBV5-1,TRBJ1-1,-,CASSLVGTGDTEAFF,TGCGCCAGCAGCTTGGTTGGGACAGGGGACACTGAAGCTTTCTTT